This is a list of T cell receptor beta chains from one sample in a study of T cell responses to AZD1222 COVID-19 vaccine. The assay was immunoSEQ multiplex PCR, and TCRdb's table has in-frame clones only and misses some. The sample includes around 130,000 clones, 87% of them seen just once. This specimen was peripheral blood, taken on day 0 of AZD1222 vaccination. The source of these receptors is an adult in good health. The CDR3 runs from the conserved cysteine through the conserved F or W. The order of the fields is V gene, J gene, clone size, D gene, CDR3 DNA, CDR3 protein. A D gene is named only where the DNA matches it firmly. Clone size is given for some rows only: seen once, a few or many times, or a class if the clone is expanded.

TRBV28	TRBJ2-7	NA	NA	TGTGCCAGCTCCCTCGAGGGTTCCAGTTCCTACGAGCAGTACTTC	CASSLEGSSSYEQYF
TRBV5-1	TRBJ2-5	NA	TRBD2	TGCGCCAGTGGGACTAGCGGGGGCGTACTTGAGACCCAGTACTTC	CASGTSGGVLETQYF
TRBV5-1	TRBJ2-2	NA	NA	TGCGCCAGCAGGGGGACGGAAAACACCGGGGAGCTGTTTTTT	CASRGTENTGELFF
TRBV7-6	TRBJ1-5	NA	NA	TGTGCCAGCAGCTTAGTCCACTCTAGCAATCAGCCCCAGCATTTT	CASSLVHSSNQPQHF
TRBV30	TRBJ1-2	NA	NA	TGTGCCTGGAGTCCGGGGCCTCGGGTATATGGCTACACCTTC	CAWSPGPRVYGYTF
TRBV2	TRBJ1-1	NA	NA	TGTGCCAGGCAAAGGGAGGCAGCGGACGGTGAAGCTTTCTTT	CARQREAADGEAFF
TRBV24-1	TRBJ1-2	NA	NA	TGTGCCACCGGGGGGACGGAAGGCGGCTACACCTTC	CATGGTEGGYTF
TRBV6-5	TRBJ2-5	once	TRBD2	TGTGCCAGCAGCCTCATAGCGGGTAACCAAGAGACCCAGTACTTC	CASSLIAGNQETQYF
TRBV18	TRBJ1-3	NA	TRBD1	TGTGCCAGCTCACCAGGGACAGGGACCCTTAACACCATATATTTT	CASSPGTGTLNTIYF
TRBV10-3	TRBJ1-2	few	NA	TGTGCCATCAGTGATCAGACTTACGGCTACACCTTC	CAISDQTYGYTF
TRBV5-1	TRBJ2-5	NA	NA	TGCGCCAGCAGCTTGGGGGCAGATGGGGAGACCCAGTACTTC	CASSLGADGETQYF
TRBV11-1	TRBJ2-7	NA	TRBD2	TGTGCCAGCAGCGGAGGACTAGCGGGGAGCTACGAGCAGTACTTC	CASSGGLAGSYEQYF
TRBV5-1	TRBJ2-1	NA	NA	TGCGCCAGCAGCTCTCGAGGGGGTCGGGATAGCTCCTACAATGAGCAGTTCTTC	CASSSRGGRDSSYNEQFF
TRBV2	TRBJ1-2	once	NA	TGTGCCAGCCAAAAAGGGGTCCGGGATTATGGCTACACCTTC	CASQKGVRDYGYTF
TRBV28	TRBJ2-7	NA	TRBD1	TGTGCCAGCAGTCAAACCGGGACAGGGGGCCACGAGCAGTACTTC	CASSQTGTGGHEQYF
TRBV18	TRBJ1-2	few	TRBD1	TGTGCCAGCTCACCGCAAGGACAGGCGAATCACTATGGCTACACCTTC	CASSPQGQANHYGYTF
TRBV7-7	TRBJ1-5	few	NA	TGTGCCAGCAGCTCAATAATGCACTACAGGGACGATCAGCCCCAGCATTTT	CASSSIMHYRDDQPQHF
TRBV7-6	TRBJ1-5	NA	TRBD1	TGTGCCAGCAGCTTAGGACAGGGCGAAAATCAGCCCCAGCATTTT	CASSLGQGENQPQHF
TRBV5-1	TRBJ2-1	few	TRBD2	TGCGCCAGCAGCTTGGAAGGAAGCGGGGCGAGCTCCTACAATGAGCAGTTCTTC	CASSLEGSGASSYNEQFF
TRBV19	TRBJ2-1	NA	TRBD1	TGTGCCAGTAGTATACAGGGGGACTCCTACAATGAGCAGTTCTTC	CASSIQGDSYNEQFF
TRBV11-1	TRBJ1-4	NA	TRBD1	TGTGCCAGCAGCTTCTGGGACAGGGTCGAAAAACTGTTTTTT	CASSFWDRVEKLFF
TRBV7-2	TRBJ2-5	NA	TRBD2	TGTGCCAGCAGCTTAAATCAAGCGGGGGGGCGGGAGACCCAGTACTTC	CASSLNQAGGRETQYF
TRBV11-3	TRBJ2-1	NA	NA	TGTGCCAGCAGCTTAGGATCCGTCAGGGGCATTTCCTACAATGAGCAGTTCTTC	CASSLGSVRGISYNEQFF
TRBV27	TRBJ2-7	NA	NA	TGTGCCAGCAGTGGACGGAGGGGAGTCTACGAGCAGTACTTC	CASSGRRGVYEQYF
TRBV7-7	TRBJ2-2	NA	TRBD2	TGTGCCAGCAGCTTAGGGTCGCGGGGGTCGAACGGGGAGCTGTTTTTT	CASSLGSRGSNGELFF
TRBV3-1/TRBV3-2	TRBJ2-7	NA	NA	TGTGCCAGCAGCCAAGATCACTTAGGAGACAGGAGCTACGAGCAGTACTTC	CASSQDHLGDRSYEQYF
TRBV13	TRBJ2-1	NA	TRBD1	TGTGCCAGCAGCATACGCGACAGGGCGGTCTACAATGAGCAGTTCTTC	CASSIRDRAVYNEQFF
TRBV5-4	TRBJ2-1	NA	TRBD2	TGTGCCAGCAGCTTGGCCAAACTAGCGGGGGGCGAGCAGTTCTTC	CASSLAKLAGGEQFF
TRBV18	TRBJ1-1	once	NA	TGTGCCAGCTCACCTCCGACGGGGAACACTGAAGCTTTCTTT	CASSPPTGNTEAFF
TRBV7-2	TRBJ2-1	NA	NA	TGTGCCAGCGGTGCGGGGTCAGTCAATGAGCAGTTCTTC	CASGAGSVNEQFF
TRBV7-3	TRBJ2-3	NA	TRBD2	TGTGCCAGCAGCCCCGTCGGACTAGCGGGGGGGCTGAGGGAATCAGATACGCAGTATTTT	CASSPVGLAGGLRESDTQYF
TRBV5-6	TRBJ1-1	NA	NA	TGTGCCAGCAGCTTACCAGGGACTGGTGAAGCTTTCTTT	CASSLPGTGEAFF
TRBV12-5	TRBJ1-3	few	NA	TGTGCTAGTGGTCCCTCGGCGGGTCTCCAGGGCTCTGGAAACACCATATATTTT	CASGPSAGLQGSGNTIYF
TRBV12-3/TRBV12-4	TRBJ1-1	NA	NA	TGTGCCAGCAGCCCCGCTAGGCCTCCAGCTTTCTTT	CASSPARPPAFF
TRBV5-5	TRBJ1-4	NA	NA	TGTGCCAGCAGCCCGAGAGGGTCAGGGAATGAAAAACTGTTTTTT	CASSPRGSGNEKLFF
TRBV12-3/TRBV12-4	TRBJ1-2	NA	NA	TGTGCCAGCACCTCAGGAACCCTCGATGGCTACACCTTC	CASTSGTLDGYTF
TRBV19	TRBJ2-3	NA	TRBD1	TGTGCCAGTAGTATCTCCGGGACAGACGCAGATACGCAGTATTTT	CASSISGTDADTQYF
TRBV5-1	TRBJ1-1	NA	NA	TGCGCCAGCAGCTCCGGGGACACGAACACTGAAGCTTTCTTT	CASSSGDTNTEAFF
TRBV28	TRBJ2-7	NA	TRBD1	TGTGCCAGCAGTCCCCGGGACAGGTTATCCGAGCAGTACTTC	CASSPRDRLSEQYF
TRBV5-1	TRBJ2-3	NA	NA	TGCGCCAGCAGCCTTCAGTCAGATACGCAGTATTTT	CASSLQSDTQYF
TRBV7-2	TRBJ1-1	NA	NA	TGTGCCAGCAGCTATACAGTGAACACTGAAGCTTTCTTT	CASSYTVNTEAFF
TRBV19	TRBJ2-4	NA	NA	TGTGCCAGTAGTATAGGAGGAGGGAAAAACATTCAGTACTTC	CASSIGGGKNIQYF
TRBV5-1	TRBJ1-3	NA	NA	TGCGCCAGCAGCCCCCGGGCTGGAAACACCATATATTTT	CASSPRAGNTIYF
TRBV24-1	TRBJ2-2	NA	NA	TGTGCCACCAGTGATTTGGAAAGGGGCGGCACCGGGGAGCTGTTTTTT	CATSDLERGGTGELFF
TRBV30	TRBJ1-5	NA	NA	TGTGCTTGGGGGATCGGTAGCAATCAGCCCCAGCATTTT	CAWGIGSNQPQHF
TRBV5-1	TRBJ1-1	NA	NA	TGCGCCAGCAGCCCCGGGACGGCTAACACTGAAGCTTTCTTT	CASSPGTANTEAFF
TRBV2	TRBJ1-2	NA	NA	TGTGCCAGCAGTGAGGGAACCTATGGCTACACCTTC	CASSEGTYGYTF
TRBV7-8	TRBJ2-7	NA	NA	TGTGCCAGCAGCTCCCGTAAAGAGTCAGGTGCTTCCTACGAGCAGTACTTC	CASSSRKESGASYEQYF
TRBV6-6	TRBJ1-4	NA	TRBD1	TGTGCCAGCAGCCACGGGACAGCAACTAATGAAAAACTGTTTTTT	CASSHGTATNEKLFF
TRBV28	TRBJ1-2	NA	NA	TGTGCCAGCAGGTATTACTATGGCTACACCTTC	CASRYYYGYTF
TRBV6-4	TRBJ1-1	NA	NA	TGTGCCAGCAGTGACTTAGCGGGGGCGGACACTGAAGCTTTCTTT	CASSDLAGADTEAFF
TRBV2	TRBJ2-7	NA	TRBD1	TGTGCCAGCAGTAGTGGGACAGGGAACTACGAGCAGTACTTC	CASSSGTGNYEQYF
TRBV7-9	TRBJ1-1	NA	TRBD1	TGTGCCAGCAGCTTAGCGGGACAGGGCCGGAACACTGAAGCTTTCTTT	CASSLAGQGRNTEAFF
TRBV5-8	TRBJ2-3	NA	NA	TGTGCCAGCAGCTCTTTGGGTAGCACAGATACGCAGTATTTT	CASSSLGSTDTQYF
TRBV7-9	TRBJ1-2	NA	NA	TGTGCCAGCAGCCCCTACCCGAGCGGAGGCTATGGCTACACCTTC	CASSPYPSGGYGYTF
TRBV7-9	TRBJ2-1	once	NA	TGTGCCAGCAGTTTTACCACCGGGACACAGTACAATGAGCAGTTCTTC	CASSFTTGTQYNEQFF
TRBV5-4	TRBJ2-1	once	NA	TGTGCCAGCAGCTTGGGGGGCCCCCCCTACAATGAGCAGTTCTTC	CASSLGGPPYNEQFF